The 21 T cell receptor beta chains listed next were all sequenced from one sample in a study of blood T cells in healthy people across ages. A J-beta primer mix and a sample-barcoded 5' primer were used in a second PCR of roughly 6 to 11 cycles. TCRdb re-derived calls from the 5' RACE reads in MiXCR, one entry per CDR3 protein. This table has roughly 680,000 distinct CDR3 sequences, over 40% appearing once. Sequences were obtained from blood. These receptors originate from a woman over 75 in good health.

This clonotype was counted many times. The chain links TRBV7-9 to TRBJ1-2, with TRBD1 identical over 7 bases. This CDR3 spans 16 amino acids. With V trimmed by 5 bases and J by 1 base, 10 bases remained unmatched. Germline V gene lookup returns CDR1 SEHNR and CDR2 FQNEAQ (reference sequence). The CDR3 DNA follows: TGTGCCAGCAGCGCTGTAGGGGACAGCTTTAACTATGGCTACACCTTC. This translates into CASSAVGDSFNYGYTF.

V and J are TRBV19 and TRBJ2-6, with D hard to call. Deletions cut 8 bases from V and 0 bases from J, with 11 bases between. CDR3 length: 15 residues. Per the germline V gene, CDR1 is LNHDA and CDR2 is SQIVND (reference sequence). CDR3 region: CASGDGSSGANVLTF. CDR3 coding DNA: TGTGCCAGTGGTGACGGATCCTCTGGGGCCAACGTCCTGACTTTC.

A remark on this clonotype: This may be a read error, as it is one base from a much larger clone. V is TRBV2 and J is TRBJ1-1, with TRBD1 identical over 8 bases. Germline assignment: CDR1 SNHLY and CDR2 FYNNEI. The trim removed 5 bases at V and 0 bases at J, leaving 5 bases unmatched. The CDR3 spans 15 residues. CDR3 in amino acids: CASSKGQGVNTEAFF. In DNA form, the CDR3 reads TGTGCCAGCAGTAAAGGACAGGGCGTGAACACTGAAGCTTTCTTT. The full variable domain, its missing parts supplied by reference TRBV2 and TRBJ1-1, is EPEVTQTPSHQVTQMGQEVILRCVPISNHLYFYWYRQILGQKVEFLVSFYNNEISEKSEIFDDQFSVERPDGSNFTLKIRSTKLEDSAMYFCASSKGQGVNTEAFFGQGTRLTVV.

This clonotype was detected a few times. The chain recombines TRBV12-3 or TRBV12-4 with TRBJ1-5, with D unresolved. The CDR3 runs to 16 residues. V lost 1 base and J lost 1, with 11 bases in between. For the CDR3, the DNA is TGTGCCAGCAGTTTAGGGACTGCTGTAAGCAATCAGCCCCAGCATTTT. The encoded protein is CASSLGTAVSNQPQHF.

A word on this clonotype: A much bigger clone sits one base away, suggesting this may be a read error. The chain recombines TRBV27 with TRBJ2-1; no definite D call. Germline V gene data show CDR1 as MNHEY and CDR2 as SMNVEV (reference sequence). V was clipped by 3 bases and J by 6 bases, with 12 bases between them. The CDR3 extends over 14 amino acids. The CDR3, as DNA: TGTGCCAGCAGTTTTGCCCGTTTCGGCAATGAGCAGTTCTTC. Amino acids: CASSFARFGNEQFF.

As regards this clonotype: A much bigger clone sits one base away, suggesting this may be a read error. V is TRBV9 and J is TRBJ2-7, with 11 positions matching TRBD2. The CDR3 spans 16 residues. V lost 4 bases to trimming and J lost 7 bases; unmatched junction nucleotides: 13. In germline, CDR1 is SGDLS, CDR2 YYNGEE. CDR3 residues: CASSPRTSGYYNEQYF. CDR3 nucleotides: TGTGCCAGCAGCCCCCGGACTAGCGGGTACTACAATGAGCAGTACTTC.

The sample holds a few counts of this clonotype. The chain combines TRBV3-1 with TRBJ2-1; 7 nucleotides match TRBD2. This CDR3 is built from 16 residues. Germline lookup yields CDR1 LGHDT and CDR2 YNNKEL (reference sequence). The trim removed 4 bases at V and 4 bases at J, leaving 10 bases unmatched. The CDR3 nucleotides read TGTGCCAGCAGCCGTGTCGGCGGGAGACGGTACAATGAGCAGTTCTTC. Translating it yields CASSRVGGRRYNEQFF.

The V gene is TRBV20-1, the J gene TRBJ2-7; D is uncertain. Germline CDR1 DFQATT, CDR2 SNEGSKA (reference sequence). V was trimmed by 3 bases and J by 3 bases, leaving 12 bases between them. The CDR3 sequence is 13 residues long. The CDR3 sequence is CSASLAGYYEQYF. The CDR3 DNA sequence: TGCAGTGCTAGTCTGGCCGGATACTACGAGCAGTACTTC.

In this sample, this clonotype turned up many times. The rearrangement links TRBV7-9 to TRBJ2-5; D is possibly TRBD2 (6 bases). Germline-derived CDR1 and CDR2 are SEHNR and FQNEAQ (reference sequence). The CDR3 runs 15 residues. V was cut by 3 bases and J by 5 bases, with 16 bases left in between. CDR3 loop: CASSFVFGGVETQYF. Here the CDR3 DNA reads TGTGCCAGCAGCTTCGTCTTCGGGGGAGTCGAGACCCAGTACTTC.

This chain joins TRBV20-1 and TRBJ2-7; 7 positions match TRBD1. Trimming took 2 bases from V and 2 from J; bases not matched to a gene: 6. The CDR3 has 14 residues. Germline lookup yields CDR1 DFQATT and CDR2 SNEGSKA (reference sequence). The CDR3 spells CSARSRDSAYEQYF. The CDR3, as DNA: TGCAGTGCTAGAAGCCGGGACAGTGCCTACGAGCAGTACTTC.

Many counts were recorded for this clonotype. One end of the junction varies from germline; a read error may be responsible. This chain links TRBV27 with TRBJ2-7; D possibly corresponds to TRBD2 (6 bases). Germline CDR1 reads MNHEY; CDR2 reads SMNVEV (reference sequence). The CDR3 totals 10 residues. The CDR3 protein is CPSGFYEQYF. The CDR3 DNA reads TGTCCCAGCGGGTTCTACGAGCAGTACTTC.

Notes on this clonotype: Compared with germline, one end of the junction differs, possibly owing to a read error. This chain links TRBV20-1 with TRBJ1-1, with 7 nucleotides matching TRBD1. This CDR3 region has 13 residues. Germline assignment: CDR1 DFQATT and CDR2 SNEGSKA (reference sequence). As DNA, the CDR3 is TGCAGTGCCCAGGGGGTCCCGAACGCTGAAGCTTTCTTT. Translation: CSAQGVPNAEAFF.

On this clonotype: An end of the junction differs from the germline gene, which may be a read error. The V call is TRBV7-2, the J call TRBJ2-5; 8 bases fit TRBD2. The CDR3 has 14 amino acids. In germline, CDR1 is SGHTA, CDR2 FQGNSA. CDR3 DNA sequence: TGTGCCGGCAGCTTAACGGGGGGGAAAGAGACCCAGTACTTC. The encoded protein is CAGSLTGGKETQYF. The variable domain in full, completed from reference TRBV7-2 and TRBJ2-5, reads GAGVSQSPSNKVTEKGKDVELRCDPISGHTALYWYRQSLGQGLEFLIYFQGNSAPDKSGLPSDRFSAERTGGSVSTLTIQRTQQEDSAVYLCAGSLTGGKETQYFGPGTRLLVL.

This clonotype turned up a few times. The J gene is TRBJ2-2, the V gene TRBV27; D perhaps matches TRBD1 (5 bases). The CDR3 loop spans 14 amino acids. V lost 3 bases and J lost 4, with 9 bases in between. Germline values: CDR1 MNHEY, CDR2 SMNVEV (reference sequence). CDR3 DNA: TGTGCCAGCAGTTTGACAGTTCGCACCGGGGAGCTGTTTTTT. Its protein is CASSLTVRTGELFF.

The chain employs TRBV7-8 and TRBJ2-1, with TRBD1 matching over 9 bases. Germline CDR1 reads SGHVS; CDR2 reads FQNEAQ. There are 16 residues in the CDR3. Trimming cost V 3 bases and J 9 bases; bases outside gene matches: 12. This chain's CDR3 is CASSFSGTGILVEQFF. Written as DNA, the CDR3 is TGTGCCAGCAGCTTCAGCGGGACAGGGATTCTAGTTGAGCAGTTCTTC.

The J gene is TRBJ1-3, the V gene TRBV7-2; D gene ambiguous. The CDR3 loop spans 15 amino acids. CDR1 is SGHTA and CDR2 is FQGNSA in the germline V gene. V lost 1 base, J lost 4 bases, and 11 bases lay in between. CDR3 region: CASSLERSVGNTIYF. The CDR3 nucleotides are TGTGCCAGCAGCTTAGAGAGGTCGGTCGGAAACACCATATATTTT.

This clonotype has ten or more counts. The genes are TRBV7-8 and TRBJ2-1, with TRBD2 identical over 9 bases. Germline CDR1 is SGHVS and CDR2 is FQNEAQ. V gave up 4 bases and J gave up 4 bases; unmatched junction bases: 5. There are 15 residues in the CDR3. CDR3 protein: CASSSSGGLYNEQFF. The CDR3 DNA is TGTGCCAGCAGCTCCAGCGGGGGGTTATACAATGAGCAGTTCTTC.

Note on this clonotype: This could be a read error, since a much larger clone is one nucleotide away. The rearrangement uses TRBV5-1 and TRBJ2-5; D gene ambiguous. The CDR3 runs to 12 residues. Germline V lookup: CDR1 SGHRS, CDR2 YFSETQ. Trimming shortened V by 4 bases and J by 11 bases, and 15 bases separated the two germline ends. CDR3 protein: CASSQNFYGQYF. For the CDR3, the DNA is TGCGCCAGCAGCCAGAATTTCTACGGGCAGTACTTC. Supplemented by reference TRBV5-1 and TRBJ2-5, the full variable domain reads KAGVTQTPRYLIKTRGQQVTLSCSPISGHRSVSWYQQTPGQGLQFLFEYFSETQRNKGNFPGRFSGRQFSNSRSEMNVSTLELGDSALYLCASSQNFYGQYFGPGTRLLVL.

The V and J genes are TRBV10-3 and TRBJ2-7; the match to TRBD2 covers 7 bases. The V and J ends lost 6 bases and 5 bases, in that order; junction bases with no gene match: 13. The CDR3 contains 15 residues. Germline lookup yields CDR1 ENHRY and CDR2 SYGVKD. CDR3 sequence reads: CAIRGSDRGGNEQYF. CDR3 DNA sequence: TGTGCCATCAGGGGCTCTGATCGGGGAGGGAACGAGCAGTACTTC.

This clonotype was counted ten times or more. The V call is TRBV24-1, the J call TRBJ2-1, with a weak D call TRBD1 (7 bases). This CDR3 spans 16 amino acids. V gave up 3 bases and J gave up 7 bases, with 18 bases separating them. Per the germline V gene, CDR1 is KGHDR and CDR2 is SFDVKD. Here the CDR3 reads CATSDPYRGLKNEQFF. The DNA of the CDR3 is TGTGCCACCAGTGATCCATACAGGGGACTCAAAAATGAGCAGTTCTTC.

This clonotype was seen ten or more times. The chain has TRBV9 and TRBJ2-3, with 7 bases matching TRBD1. From germline, CDR1 is SGDLS and CDR2 YYNGEE. CDR3 size: 12 residues. The junction had 6 bases not matched to a gene; V was cut back by 7 bases and J by 7 bases. CDR3 bases: TGTGCCAGCGGGACAGTCGGTTATACGCAGTATTTT. Protein: CASGTVGYTQYF.